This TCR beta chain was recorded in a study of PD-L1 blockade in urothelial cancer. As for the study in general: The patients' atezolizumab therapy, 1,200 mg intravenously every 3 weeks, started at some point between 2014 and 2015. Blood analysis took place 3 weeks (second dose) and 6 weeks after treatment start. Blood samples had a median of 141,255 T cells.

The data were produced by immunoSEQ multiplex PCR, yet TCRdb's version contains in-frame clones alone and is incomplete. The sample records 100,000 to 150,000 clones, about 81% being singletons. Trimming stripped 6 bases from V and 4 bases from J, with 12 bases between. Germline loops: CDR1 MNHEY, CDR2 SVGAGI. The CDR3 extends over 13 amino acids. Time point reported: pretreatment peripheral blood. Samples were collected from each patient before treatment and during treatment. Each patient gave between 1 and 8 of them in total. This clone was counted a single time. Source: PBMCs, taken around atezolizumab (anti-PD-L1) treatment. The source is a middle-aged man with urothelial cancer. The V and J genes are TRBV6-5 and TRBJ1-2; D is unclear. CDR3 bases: TGTGCCAGCAGGGAAACAGCTATCTATGGCTACACCTTC. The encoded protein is CASRETAIYGYTF.